This entry lists 32 T cell receptor beta chains sequenced from one sample in a study of CD8+ T cells in alopecia areata. Sequencing relied on a cDNA template that was reverse transcribed from extracted RNA. Sequencing was performed with immunoSEQ multiplex PCR; in TCRdb, only in-frame clones are kept and a portion is missing. The table records approximately 91,000 clones, about 40% of them present only once. The sequenced sample consisted of CD4+ T cells sorted from blood. Receptors were obtained from a human donor with alopecia areata.

V usage is TRBV7-2 and J usage is TRBJ2-4; 8 bases line up with TRBD2. V shed 3 bases, J shed 1 base, and the junction held 2 bases outside the gene matches. This CDR3 spans 15 amino acids. The germline V gene encodes CDR1 SGHTA and CDR2 FQGNSA. The CDR3 sequence: CASSFGGGAKNIQYF. The CDR3, as DNA: TGTGCCAGCAGCTTTGGCGGGGGGGCCAAAAACATTCAGTACTTC.

This chain uses TRBV30 with TRBJ1-1; D possibly corresponds to TRBD1 (5 bases). V was trimmed by 7 bases and J by 3 bases, leaving 12 bases between them. This CDR3 comprises 12 residues. Germline CDR1 and CDR2: GTSNPN and SVGIG (reference sequence). The CDR3 loop is CASAGGDTEAFF. CDR3 DNA: TGTGCCTCCGCCGGGGGGGACACTGAAGCTTTCTTT.

The chain combines TRBV11-2 with TRBJ2-7; possible D gene TRBD1, 5 bases. There are 15 residues in the CDR3. Trimming shortened V by 1 base and J by 0 bases, and 10 bases separated the two germline ends. Germline loops: CDR1 SGHAT, CDR2 FQNNGV. CDR3 protein: CASSLAAGSSYEQYF. Here the CDR3 DNA reads TGTGCCAGCAGCTTAGCCGCAGGGTCCTCCTACGAGCAGTACTTC.

V is TRBV28 and J is TRBJ2-7; TRBD2 agrees at 11 bases. V was pared by 8 bases and J by 3 bases, with 9 bases of the junction left unmatched. This CDR3 spans 15 amino acids. Germline values: CDR1 MDHEN, CDR2 SYDVKM. In DNA, the CDR3 is TGTGCCAGCCACTGGGGGACTAGCGGAGACTACGAGCAGTACTTC. This gives the protein CASHWGTSGDYEQYF.

The chain links TRBV4-1 to TRBJ2-7; 13 nucleotides align to TRBD2. This CDR3 is built from 18 residues. Trimming at V came to 4 bases and at J to 1 base, leaving 10 bases not matched to a gene. From germline, CDR1 is MGHRA and CDR2 YSYEKL. The CDR3 DNA reads TGCGCCAGCAGCCCTCGGACTAGCGGGAGATCAAGGTCCTACGAGCAGTACTTC. This encodes CASSPRTSGRSRSYEQYF.

This clone appeared a few times. The chain combines TRBV30 with TRBJ2-7; either TRBD1 or TRBD2 may supply D (5 bases each). The CDR3 runs to 13 residues. The V and J ends lost 1 base and 3 bases respectively, with 10 bases between them. Germline V gene lookup returns CDR1 GTSNPN and CDR2 SVGIG (reference sequence). The CDR3, as DNA: TGTGCCTGGAGTGGGGGGTCCTTCTACGAGCAGTACTTC. The encoded protein is CAWSGGSFYEQYF. The entire variable domain, with the rest obtained from reference TRBV30 and TRBJ2-7, is as follows: SQTIHQWPATLVQPVGSPLSLECTVEGTSNPNLYWYRQAAGRGLQLLFYSVGIGQISSEVPQNLSASRPQDRQFILSSKKLLLSDSGFYLCAWSGGSFYEQYFGPGTRLTVT.

This clone was observed a handful of times. V gene TRBV2 combines with J gene TRBJ2-7; 8 positions match TRBD1. The CDR3 contains 14 residues. Germline-derived CDR1 and CDR2 are SNHLY and FYNNEI. With 10 bases clipped from V and 4 bases from J, the junction kept 12 bases outside the gene matches. The CDR3 DNA sequence: TGTGCCACCCGCGGTACAGGGGGTAGGTACGAGCAGTACTTC. Its translation: CATRGTGGRYEQYF.

The chain combines TRBV29-1 with TRBJ2-7; unclear D gene. CDR3 size: 12 residues. CDR1 SQVTM and CDR2 ANQGSEA come from the germline V gene. Trimming pared 7 bases from V and 0 bases from J, leaving 10 bases between. The CDR3 region has the DNA TGCAGCGCCTCGCGCGACTCCTACGAGCAGTACTTC. It is translated as CSASRDSYEQYF.

The rearrangement uses TRBV30 and TRBJ1-5; 10 bases line up with TRBD1. The V gene end was trimmed by 1 base and the J gene end by 7 bases; junction bases not matched to a gene: 4. Germline loops: CDR1 GTSNPN, CDR2 SVGIG (reference sequence). The CDR3 has 14 amino acids. The CDR3, as DNA: TGTGCCTGGAGTGGGGACAGGGGTAACCAGCCCCAGCATTTT. It is translated as CAWSGDRGNQPQHF. Combining the CDR3 with reference TRBV30 and TRBJ1-5 gives the whole variable domain SQTIHQWPATLVQPVGSPLSLECTVEGTSNPNLYWYRQAAGRGLQLLFYSVGIGQISSEVPQNLSASRPQDRQFILSSKKLLLSDSGFYLCAWSGDRGNQPQHFGDGTRLSIL.

This clone has a handful of counts. This chain links TRBV4-3 with TRBJ2-6, with unresolved D. Germline V gene data show CDR1 as LGHNA and CDR2 as YSLEER. The CDR3 is made up of 16 amino acids. V was trimmed by 1 base and J by 4 bases, leaving 11 bases between them. The CDR3 sequence: CASSQGLVSGANVLTF. For the CDR3, the DNA is TGCGCCAGCAGCCAAGGGCTGGTATCCGGGGCCAACGTCCTGACTTTC.

On this clone: An end of the junction does not agree with germline; a read error may underlie this. The chain links TRBV28 to TRBJ2-5; 9 positions match TRBD1. CDR3 length: 15 residues. From germline, CDR1 is MDHEN and CDR2 SYDVKM. CDR3 bases: TGTGCCAGCAGGGGGACAGGGTCTGAACAAGGGACCCAGTACTTC. It yields the protein CASRGTGSEQGTQYF.

This clone was counted a few times. This sequence joins TRBV29-1 and TRBJ2-2, with TRBD1 matching over 10 bases. The CDR3 loop spans 14 amino acids. The V gene's germline CDR1 is SQVTM and CDR2 ANQGSEA. With 7 bases clipped from V and 7 bases from J, the junction kept 9 bases outside the gene matches. CDR3 sequence: CSGGQGEDIGELFF. Written as DNA, the CDR3 is TGCAGCGGCGGACAGGGGGAAGATATCGGGGAGCTGTTTTTT.

There are a few counts of this clone. This CDR3 reads CSVAPPGLAAGELFF. In DNA form, the CDR3 reads TGCAGCGTTGCCCCTCCGGGACTAGCCGCCGGGGAGCTGTTTTTT. The chain couples TRBV29-1 to TRBJ2-2; 9 nucleotides align to TRBD2. After removal of 4 bases from V and 6 bases from J, the junction contained 9 bases not matched to a gene. CDR3 length: 15 amino acids. Germline CDR1 and CDR2: SQVTM and ANQGSEA.

The J gene is TRBJ2-2, the V gene TRBV30, with D perhaps matching TRBD1 (6 bases). Deletions cut 7 bases from V and 6 bases from J, with 21 bases between. CDR1 and CDR2 (germline): GTSNPN, SVGIG (reference sequence). The CDR3 has 15 residues. The CDR3 DNA is TGTGCCTTTCCACGCTTACAGGGAGTGGCCGGGGAGCTGTTTTTT. Translation: CAFPRLQGVAGELFF.

This clone was detected a few times. The chain has TRBV6-6 and TRBJ1-6, with 8 positions matching TRBD1. V lost 4 bases and J lost 4; bases outside the gene matches: 6. Germline V gene sequence: CDR1 MNHNY, CDR2 SVGAGI (reference sequence). This CDR3 is 16 amino acids long. The CDR3 sequence is CASSSPGTGYNSPLHF. As DNA, the CDR3 is TGTGCCAGCAGTTCCCCCGGGACAGGTTATAATTCACCCCTCCACTTT.

This clone turned up a few times. This chain joins TRBV28 and TRBJ2-2, with D hard to call. The ends were cut back, 6 bases at V and 0 bases at J, with 5 bases in the middle. Germline V gene data show CDR1 as MDHEN and CDR2 as SYDVKM. This CDR3 comprises 13 residues. The DNA for the CDR3 is TGTGCCAGCAGGCCAGCGAACACCGGGGAGCTGTTTTTT. Translated: CASRPANTGELFF.

Only one count was recorded for this clone. The chain links TRBV14 to TRBJ1-6, with D uncertain. V was cut by 4 bases and J by 6 bases, with 7 bases left in between. The CDR3 sequence is 13 residues long. Germline-derived CDR1 and CDR2 are SGHDN and FVKESK. CDR3 DNA sequence: TGTGCCAGCAGCCGGACTCGTAATTCACCCCTCCACTTT. Protein product: CASSRTRNSPLHF.

The chain uses TRBV5-1 and TRBJ2-5; the match to TRBD1 covers 7 bases. With V trimmed by 0 bases and J by 5 bases, 7 bases remained unmatched. From germline, CDR1 is SGHRS and CDR2 YFSETQ. CDR3 size: 15 residues. CDR3 loop: CASSLAQGRGETQYF. For the CDR3, the DNA is TGCGCCAGCAGCTTGGCCCAGGGCAGGGGGGAGACCCAGTACTTC. Looking up the rest from reference TRBV5-1 and TRBJ2-5 gives the full variable domain: KAGVTQTPRYLIKTRGQQVTLSCSPISGHRSVSWYQQTPGQGLQFLFEYFSETQRNKGNFPGRFSGRQFSNSRSEMNVSTLELGDSALYLCASSLAQGRGETQYFGPGTRLLVL.

The chain is built from TRBV5-1 and TRBJ2-7, with 7 bases matching TRBD1. The ends lost 4 bases at V and 4 bases at J; junction bases unmatched: 11. Germline V CDR1 and CDR2: SGHRS, YFSETQ. The CDR3 has 15 amino acids. The CDR3 sequence is CASSLNRDSVYEQYF. The DNA of the CDR3 is TGCGCCAGCAGCCTAAACCGGGACAGCGTATACGAGCAGTACTTC.

This sequence joins TRBV29-1 and TRBJ2-7, with 8 bases matching TRBD1. V dropped 6 bases and J dropped 2; count of bases not matched to a gene: 9. The CDR3 covers 14 residues. Germline-derived CDR1 and CDR2 are SQVTM and ANQGSEA. The CDR3 here is CSVSSGQGAYEQYF. In DNA, the CDR3 is TGCAGCGTCTCCAGCGGACAGGGAGCCTACGAGCAGTACTTC.

The chain employs TRBV18 and TRBJ2-7; D uncertain. V was shortened by 4 bases and J by 1 base, with 8 bases between the two germline ends. CDR1 is KGHSH, CDR2 LQKENI, per germline. The CDR3 totals 13 residues. In DNA, the CDR3 is TGTGCCAGCTCACGCCAGGAGTCCTACGAGCAGTACTTC. Translating gives CASSRQESYEQYF.

V is TRBV7-9 and J is TRBJ2-5; D not resolved. This CDR3 region has 13 residues. Germline CDR1 reads SEHNR; CDR2 reads FQNEAQ (reference sequence). Trimming removed 7 bases at V and 2 bases at J, with 11 bases between. CDR3 residues: CASTFSGQETQYF. The CDR3 DNA sequence: TGTGCCAGCACCTTTTCTGGACAAGAGACCCAGTACTTC.

This clone occurred a few times. Other DNA sequences within the sample encode an identical CDR3. The chain is built from TRBV29-1 and TRBJ2-3, with 7 bases identical to TRBD2. Looked up from germline, CDR1 is SQVTM and CDR2 is ANQGSEA. The junction had 3 bases not matched to a gene; V was cut back by 6 bases and J by 6 bases. The CDR3 runs to 11 residues. The CDR3 sequence is CSVGGEDTQYF. Written as DNA, the CDR3 is TGCAGCGTGGGGGGGGAGGATACGCAGTATTTT.

A word on this clone: At one end, the junction sequence differs from germline, possibly due to a read error. The rearrangement uses TRBV18 and TRBJ2-7, with D maybe TRBD2 (6 bases). The germline CDR1 and CDR2 sequences are KGHSH and LQKENI. This CDR3 has 14 residues. The CDR3 loop is CASSPSGRPYEQYF. In DNA form, the CDR3 reads TGTGCCAGCTCACCCTCAGGGAGGCCCTATGAGCAGTACTTC.

This clone was seen a handful of times. V usage is TRBV7-2 and J usage is TRBJ2-5; 8 bases align to TRBD1. This CDR3 contains 16 residues. V lost 2 bases to trimming and J lost 2 bases; unmatched junction nucleotides: 7. The germline V gene encodes CDR1 SGHTA and CDR2 FQGNSA. This CDR3 is CASSLLPTGGQETQYF. The DNA for the CDR3 is TGTGCCAGCAGCTTATTACCTACAGGGGGTCAAGAGACCCAGTACTTC.

This clone was detected ten times or more. The chain is built from TRBV28 and TRBJ2-7; 11 nucleotides match TRBD2. Trimming removed 6 bases from V and 1 base from J; junction bases left unmatched: 8. Germline lookup yields CDR1 MDHEN and CDR2 SYDVKM. The CDR3 spans 16 residues. CDR3 residues: CASRLYGLAGSYEQYF. Written as DNA, the CDR3 is TGTGCCAGCAGGCTTTACGGACTAGCGGGTTCCTACGAGCAGTACTTC.

V usage is TRBV30 and J usage is TRBJ1-5; perhaps TRBD1 as D (5 bases). Trimming cost V 5 bases and J 3 bases, with 14 bases left between them. CDR3 length: 14 amino acids. Germline CDR1 GTSNPN, CDR2 SVGIG (reference sequence). The CDR3 coding sequence is TGTGCCTGGGTTCCTCTCAGGGTCAATCAGCCCCAGCATTTT. It encodes CAWVPLRVNQPQHF.

The chain recombines TRBV15 with TRBJ2-5; the D is unclear. V gave up 3 bases and J gave up 5 bases, with 10 bases separating them. CDR1 and CDR2 from the germline V gene are LNHNV and YYDKDF (reference sequence). The CDR3 is made up of 13 amino acids. CDR3 sequence (DNA): TGTGCCACCAGCAGTCCGGCCCGGGAGACCCAGTACTTC. Translating it yields CATSSPARETQYF.

The rearrangement joins TRBV29-1 to TRBJ1-1; no definite D call. This CDR3 contains 11 residues. Germline CDR1 is SQVTM and CDR2 is ANQGSEA. With 0 bases removed from V and 11 bases from J, the gap between germline ends came to 10 bases. For the CDR3, the DNA is TGCAGCGTTGAAGATAGGCAGAAGGCTTTCTTT. Encoded protein: CSVEDRQKAFF.

This chain links TRBV18 with TRBJ2-1; 14 bases are a match to TRBD2. This CDR3 is 16 amino acids long. The V segment lost 6 bases and the J segment 5 bases; nucleotides outside the gene matches: 6. The germline CDR1 and CDR2 sequences are KGHSH and LQKENI. The CDR3: CASSTGGLAGDNEQFF. The CDR3 DNA follows: TGTGCCAGCTCGACCGGGGGACTAGCGGGGGACAATGAGCAGTTCTTC.

The genes are TRBV2 and TRBJ1-2; 8 positions match TRBD1. V lost 4 bases and J lost 5; bases outside the gene matches: 3. CDR1 and CDR2 (germline): SNHLY, FYNNEI. The CDR3 runs 13 residues. DNA of the CDR3: TGTGCCAGCAGTGGACAGGGGATATATGGCTACACCTTC. Translation: CASSGQGIYGYTF.

This clone was detected a few times. V usage is TRBV30 and J usage is TRBJ2-1; no clear D gene. Per the germline V gene, CDR1 is GTSNPN and CDR2 is SVGIG (reference sequence). The CDR3 has 9 amino acids. The CDR3 DNA reads as TGTAGGACGGCCAATGAGCAGTTCTTC. Its translation is CRTANEQFF.